In this sample, the clone carrying this TCR beta chain turned up once. TCR beta was sequenced from blood CD8+ and CD4+ T cells. It was treatment-naive patients with stable or active relapsing-remitting disease who made up the multiple sclerosis controls. The record originates from a study of CD8 T cells in Susac syndrome. In germline, CDR1 is LGHNA, CDR2 YNFKEQ. CDR3 length: 16 residues. The V gene end was trimmed by 1 base and the J gene end by 1 base; junction bases not matched to a gene: 4. Random hexamers primed reverse transcription of roughly 0.5 to 1 ug RNA. TCRdb reprocessed the immunoSEQ multiplex PCR reads with MiXCR, giving one entry per CDR3 protein. The data contain around 280,000 distinct CDR3 sequences, about 91% of them singletons.

The specimen sequenced was CD4+ T cells from PBMCs. The receptor was derived from a human donor with multiple sclerosis. V and J are TRBV4-2 and TRBJ2-3; 8 positions agree with TRBD2. Written as DNA, the CDR3 is TGTGCCAGCAGCCAAGTAAGCGGGGGAGGCACAGATACGCAGTATTTT. Its protein product is CASSQVSGGGTDTQYF.